This T cell receptor beta chain derives from a study of cytomegalovirus exposure and HLA in healthy donors. About the research overall: Across 300 to 400 genotyped donors, 81% landed in the Caucasian-associated ancestry cluster.

Of note for this clone: Its antigen is not known.

Primers for the PCR totalled 60 Vbeta and 13 Jbeta. Clones were sequenced by immunoSEQ multiplex PCR, and TCRdb holds only the in-frame ones, with some missing. The sample carries 110,000 or so clones, roughly 72% recorded once. CDR1 MNHEY and CDR2 SVGAGI come from the germline V gene. The V gene lost 2 bases and the J gene lost 3 bases, with 7 bases spanning the gap. The CDR3 is 14 residues long. Findings and limits, study-wide: A later analysis revealed that TCR association rates differed between HLA loci, peaking at DRB1 and bottoming out at HLA-C.

The chain employs TRBV6-5 and TRBJ2-2, with a possible D match to TRBD1 (6 bases). The sequence was obtained from a middle-aged woman in good health and CMV-seropositive. Sequenced: PBMCs. CDR3 coding DNA: TGTGCCAGCAGTTACAGACAGGACACCGGGGAGCTGTTTTTT. Protein sequence: CASSYRQDTGELFF.